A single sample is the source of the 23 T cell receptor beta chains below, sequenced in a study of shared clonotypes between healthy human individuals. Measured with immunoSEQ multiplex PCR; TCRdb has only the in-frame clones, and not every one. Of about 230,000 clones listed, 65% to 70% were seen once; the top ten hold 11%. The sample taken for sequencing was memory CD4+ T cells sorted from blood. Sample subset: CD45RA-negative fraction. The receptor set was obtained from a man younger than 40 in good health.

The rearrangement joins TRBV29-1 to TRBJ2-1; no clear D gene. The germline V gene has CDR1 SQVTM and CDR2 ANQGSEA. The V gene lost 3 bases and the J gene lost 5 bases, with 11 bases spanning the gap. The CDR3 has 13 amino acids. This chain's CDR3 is CSVDNTVDNEQFF. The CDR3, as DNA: TGCAGCGTTGACAACACCGTGGACAATGAGCAGTTCTTC.

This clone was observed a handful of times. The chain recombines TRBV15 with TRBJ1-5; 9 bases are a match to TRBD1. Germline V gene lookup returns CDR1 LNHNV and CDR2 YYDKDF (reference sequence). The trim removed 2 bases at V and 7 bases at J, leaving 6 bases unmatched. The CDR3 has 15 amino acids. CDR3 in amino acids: CATSRYGTGKQPQHF. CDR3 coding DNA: TGTGCCACCAGCAGATACGGGACAGGGAAGCAGCCCCAGCATTTT.

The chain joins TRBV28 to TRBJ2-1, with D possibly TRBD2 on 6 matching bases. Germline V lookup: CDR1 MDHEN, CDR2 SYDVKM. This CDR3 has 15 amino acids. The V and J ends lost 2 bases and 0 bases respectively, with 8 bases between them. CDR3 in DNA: TGTGCCAGCAGTTTAGTGGGACTCTCCTACAATGAGCAGTTCTTC. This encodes CASSLVGLSYNEQFF.

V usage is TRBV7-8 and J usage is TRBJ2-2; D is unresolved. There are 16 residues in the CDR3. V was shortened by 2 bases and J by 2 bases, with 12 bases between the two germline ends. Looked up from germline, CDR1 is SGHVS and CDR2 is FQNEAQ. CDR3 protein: CASSLLTPLNTGELFF. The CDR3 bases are TGTGCCAGCAGCTTATTAACCCCTTTAAACACCGGGGAGCTGTTTTTT.

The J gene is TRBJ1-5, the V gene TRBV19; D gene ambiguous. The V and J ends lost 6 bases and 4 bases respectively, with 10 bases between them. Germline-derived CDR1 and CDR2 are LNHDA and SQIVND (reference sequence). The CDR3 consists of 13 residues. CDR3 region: CASSPTGNQPQHF. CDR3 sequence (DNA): TGTGCCAGTAGCCCGACGGGGAATCAGCCCCAGCATTTT.

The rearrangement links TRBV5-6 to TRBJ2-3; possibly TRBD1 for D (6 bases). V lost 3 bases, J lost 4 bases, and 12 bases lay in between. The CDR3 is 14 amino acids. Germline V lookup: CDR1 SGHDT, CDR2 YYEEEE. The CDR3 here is CASSSGTIADTQYF. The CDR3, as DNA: TGTGCCAGCAGCTCCGGGACAATAGCAGATACGCAGTATTTT.

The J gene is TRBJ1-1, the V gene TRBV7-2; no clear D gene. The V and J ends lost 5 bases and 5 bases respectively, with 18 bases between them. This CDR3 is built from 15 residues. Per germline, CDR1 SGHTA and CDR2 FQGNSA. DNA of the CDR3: TGTGCCAGCAGCGCAGCCGGGATTGGAGGGACTGAAGCTTTCTTT. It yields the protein CASSAAGIGGTEAFF.

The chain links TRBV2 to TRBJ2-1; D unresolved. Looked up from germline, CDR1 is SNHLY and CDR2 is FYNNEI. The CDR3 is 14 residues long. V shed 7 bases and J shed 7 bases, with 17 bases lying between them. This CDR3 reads CASIRTPGWNEQFF. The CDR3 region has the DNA TGTGCCAGCATCCGGACGCCCGGTTGGAATGAGCAGTTCTTC.

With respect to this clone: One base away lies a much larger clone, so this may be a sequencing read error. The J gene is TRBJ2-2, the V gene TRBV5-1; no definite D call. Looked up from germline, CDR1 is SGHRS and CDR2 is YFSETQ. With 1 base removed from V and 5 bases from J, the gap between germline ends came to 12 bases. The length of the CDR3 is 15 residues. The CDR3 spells CASSLLRITTGELFF. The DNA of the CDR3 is TGCGCCAGCAGCTTGTTGCGGATCACAACCGGGGAGCTGTTTTTT.

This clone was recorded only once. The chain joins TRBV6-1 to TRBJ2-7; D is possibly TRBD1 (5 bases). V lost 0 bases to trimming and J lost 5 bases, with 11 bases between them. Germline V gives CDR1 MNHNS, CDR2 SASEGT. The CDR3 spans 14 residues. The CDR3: CASSEALGANEQYF. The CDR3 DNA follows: TGTGCCAGCAGTGAAGCGCTAGGGGCGAACGAGCAGTACTTC.

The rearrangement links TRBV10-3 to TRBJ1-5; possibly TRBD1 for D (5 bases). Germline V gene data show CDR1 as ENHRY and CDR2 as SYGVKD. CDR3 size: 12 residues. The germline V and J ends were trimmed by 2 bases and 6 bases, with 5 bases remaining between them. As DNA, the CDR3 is TGTGCCATCAGTGAGCAGGGTCAGCCCCAGCATTTT. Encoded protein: CAISEQGQPQHF.

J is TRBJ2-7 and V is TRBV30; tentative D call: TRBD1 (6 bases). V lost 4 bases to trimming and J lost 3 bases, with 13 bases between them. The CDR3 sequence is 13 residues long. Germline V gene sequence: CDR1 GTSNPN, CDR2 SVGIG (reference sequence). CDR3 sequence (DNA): TGTGCCTGGACCAGAGACAGGTTCTACGAGCAGTACTTC. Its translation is CAWTRDRFYEQYF.

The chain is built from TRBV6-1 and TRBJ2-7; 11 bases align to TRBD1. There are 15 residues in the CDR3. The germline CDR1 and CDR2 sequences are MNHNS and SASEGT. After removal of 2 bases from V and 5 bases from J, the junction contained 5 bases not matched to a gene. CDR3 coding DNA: TGTGCCAGCAGTGAATCGGGACAGGGGGGCCACGAGCAGTACTTC. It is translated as CASSESGQGGHEQYF.

CDR3 residues: CASSPRTGGPYEQYF. CDR3 nucleotides: TGTGCCAGCAGCCCGCGGACAGGGGGCCCCTACGAGCAGTACTTC. The chain recombines TRBV7-8 with TRBJ2-7, with 11 bases fitting TRBD1. CDR1 SGHVS and CDR2 FQNEAQ come from the germline V gene. The CDR3 runs 15 residues. The V segment lost 5 bases and the J segment 2 bases; nucleotides outside the gene matches: 5.

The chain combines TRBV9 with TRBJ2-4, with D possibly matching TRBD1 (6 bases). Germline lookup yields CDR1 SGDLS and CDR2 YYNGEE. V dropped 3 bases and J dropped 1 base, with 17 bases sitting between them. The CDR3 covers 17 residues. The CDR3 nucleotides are TGTGCCAGCAGCGCCGGCCGCCGGCAGGGGGCCAAAAACATTCAGTACTTC. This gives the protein CASSAGRRQGAKNIQYF.

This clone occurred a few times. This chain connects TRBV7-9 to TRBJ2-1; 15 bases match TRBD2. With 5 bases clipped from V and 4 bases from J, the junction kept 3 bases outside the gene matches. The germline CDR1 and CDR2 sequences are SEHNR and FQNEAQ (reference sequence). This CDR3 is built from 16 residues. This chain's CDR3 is CASSPGTSGRYNEQFF. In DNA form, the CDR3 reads TGTGCCAGCAGCCCTGGGACTAGCGGGAGGTACAATGAGCAGTTCTTC. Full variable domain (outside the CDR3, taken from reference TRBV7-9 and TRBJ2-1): DTGVSQNPRHKITKRGQNVTFRCDPISEHNRLYWYRQTLGQGPEFLTYFQNEAQLEKSRLLSDRFSAERPKGSFSTLEIQRTEQGDSAMYLCASSPGTSGRYNEQFFGPGTRLTVL.

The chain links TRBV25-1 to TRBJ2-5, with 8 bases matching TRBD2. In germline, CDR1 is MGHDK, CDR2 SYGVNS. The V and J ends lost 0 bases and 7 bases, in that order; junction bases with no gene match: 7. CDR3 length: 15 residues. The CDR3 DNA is TGTGCCAGCAGTGAATACGCTAGCGGGTCGGGGACCCAGTACTTC. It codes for CASSEYASGSGTQYF.

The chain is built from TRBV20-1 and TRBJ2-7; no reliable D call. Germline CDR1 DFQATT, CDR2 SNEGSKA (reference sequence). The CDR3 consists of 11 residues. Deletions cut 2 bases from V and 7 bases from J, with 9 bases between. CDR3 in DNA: TGCAGTGCTAGAAAGGGTTCAGAGCAGTACTTC. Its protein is CSARKGSEQYF.

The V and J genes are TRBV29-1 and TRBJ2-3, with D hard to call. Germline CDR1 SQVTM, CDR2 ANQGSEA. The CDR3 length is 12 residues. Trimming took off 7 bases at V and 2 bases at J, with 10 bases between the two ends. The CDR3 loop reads CSARRDTDTQYF. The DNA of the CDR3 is TGCAGCGCACGGCGCGACACAGATACGCAGTATTTT.

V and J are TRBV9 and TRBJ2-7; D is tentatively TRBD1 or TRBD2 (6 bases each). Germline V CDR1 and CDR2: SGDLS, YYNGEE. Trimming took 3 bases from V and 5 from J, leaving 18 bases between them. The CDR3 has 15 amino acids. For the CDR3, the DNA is TGTGCCAGCAGCGGGTACCGGGGGCCGGGGGACGAGCAGTACTTC. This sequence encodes CASSGYRGPGDEQYF.

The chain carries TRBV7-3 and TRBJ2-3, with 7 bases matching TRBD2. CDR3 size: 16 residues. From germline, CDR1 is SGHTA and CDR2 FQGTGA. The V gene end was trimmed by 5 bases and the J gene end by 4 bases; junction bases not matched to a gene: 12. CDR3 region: CASSPGGWERADTQYF. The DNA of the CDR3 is TGTGCCAGCAGCCCCGGGGGGTGGGAGAGGGCAGATACGCAGTATTTT. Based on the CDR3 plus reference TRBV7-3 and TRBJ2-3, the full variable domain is GAGVSQTPSNKVTEKGKYVELRCDPISGHTALYWYRQSLGQGPEFLIYFQGTGAADDSGLPNDRFFAVRPEGSVSTLKIQRTERGDSAVYLCASSPGGWERADTQYFGPGTRLTVL.

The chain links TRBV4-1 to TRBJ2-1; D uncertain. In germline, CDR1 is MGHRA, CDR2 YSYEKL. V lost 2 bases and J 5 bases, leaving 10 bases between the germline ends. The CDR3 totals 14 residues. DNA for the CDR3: TGCGCCAGCAGCCAACCACTATTAAACAATGAGCAGTTCTTC. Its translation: CASSQPLLNNEQFF.

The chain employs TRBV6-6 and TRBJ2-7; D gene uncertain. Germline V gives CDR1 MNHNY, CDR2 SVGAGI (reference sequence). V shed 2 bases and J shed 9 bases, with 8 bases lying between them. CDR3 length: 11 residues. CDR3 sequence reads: CASSYGRTQYF. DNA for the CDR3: TGTGCCAGCAGTTACGGTAGGACGCAGTACTTC.